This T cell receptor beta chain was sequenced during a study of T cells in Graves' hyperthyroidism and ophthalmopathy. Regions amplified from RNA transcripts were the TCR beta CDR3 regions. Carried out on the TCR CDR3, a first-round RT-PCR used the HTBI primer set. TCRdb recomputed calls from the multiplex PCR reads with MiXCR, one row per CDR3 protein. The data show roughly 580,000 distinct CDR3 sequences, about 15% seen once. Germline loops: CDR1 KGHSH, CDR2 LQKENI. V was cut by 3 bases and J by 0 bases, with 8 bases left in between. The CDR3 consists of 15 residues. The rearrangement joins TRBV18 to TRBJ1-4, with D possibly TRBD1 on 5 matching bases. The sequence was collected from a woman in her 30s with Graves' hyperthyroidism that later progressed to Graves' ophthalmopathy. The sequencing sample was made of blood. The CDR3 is CASSPRETTNEKLFF. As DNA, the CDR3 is TGTGCCAGCTCACCCAGGGAAACAACTAATGAAAAACTGTTTTTT.